This T cell receptor beta chain originates from a study of shared clonotypes between healthy human individuals (dated by TCRdb to 2019 to 2021). About the study as a whole: The cohort included three men and two women between 18 and 49 years of age. Blood TCR repertoires of about 5 healthy adults were deeply sequenced to estimate repertoire size and the extent of clonotype sharing between individuals. Leukapheresis yielded between about 0.9 and 9 billion PBMCs per donor. For each donor, CD4 naive and CD4 memory were each given three plates, CD8 naive was given two plates, and CD8 memory was given one plate. Libraries were prepared and TCR repertoires were sequenced by different laboratories using diverse techniques, in order to increase sequencing depth and limit assay-specific biases.

Comment on this clone: This clone's antigen is unknown. Qualities for individual bases were not recorded, and no much larger clone is one base off.

CDR1 and CDR2 are drawn from the germline V gene (reference sequence): LNHDA, SQIVND. The CDR3 goes from the cysteine to the phenylalanine over 13 residues. Only the CDR3 part of the read is kept: 39 bases, read in frame from the first base. V is reduced by 6 bases and J by 0 bases, leaving a spacing of 7 bases between them. Donors were healthy HIV-negative adults with no recently reported acute infections or vaccinations. Every donor was a Caucasian adult residing in Nashville, Tennessee, USA. CD4+ T cells were enriched by magnetic negative selection, after which naive cells were positively selected on CD45RA and the negative fraction was taken as the memory subset. After blood collection by leukapheresis, PBMCs were isolated using Ficoll-Histopaque density gradient centrifugation and then cryopreserved in the vapor phase of liquid nitrogen. Analytical flow cytometry was used to check the purity and quantity of each magnetically sorted T cell population. Genomic DNA was isolated from each sorted fraction and quantified by UV absorbance on a Nanodrop 2000c.

General study outcomes and caveats: Compared with non-shared clonotypes, the clonotypes found in all four sorted-subset donors had higher generation probabilities. Larger estimated clonotype richness was generally found for naive subsets than for memory subsets. When several donors were compared, the shared fraction of clonotypes was roughly 4.8% for naive CD4, less than 4% for naive CD8, more than 2% for memory CD4, and 0.3% to 0.5% for memory CD8. Based on pairwise subsampling, the degree of clonotype sharing among donors was expected to be affected by sequencing depth. The small number of donors limited the genetic and exposure-history diversity represented. Rarefaction of sorted-subset datasets indicated incomplete sequencing despite the large sequencing depth. Only blood was sampled, and tissue TCR repertoires likely differ from those in blood.

Using the deep immunoSEQ assay, TCR CDR3 regions were amplified from genomic DNA by multiplex PCR. Extracted genomic DNA from each cell subset was spread evenly across all wells of several immunoSEQ 96-well plates, with each plate serving as a replicate. For sorted subsets, approximately 200 ng of genomic DNA, equivalent to around 31,000 T cell genomes, went into each replicate PCR. Purified libraries were quantified with a Qubit 3.0 fluorometer, sized on a Bioanalyzer 2100, and re-quantified with the KAPA Library Quantification kit. Every immunoSEQ 96-well plate was sequenced on a separate single-read 150-cycle Illumina NextSeq 550 flow cell. On the study's bioinformatics: The immunoSEQ output contained only junctional sequences without quality scores, so filtering could not match that applied to full-length reads. To assign V/J genes and CDR3, sequences were annotated using PyIR, a Python wrapper for IgBLAST v1.9, with IMGT germline references. Reads with weak V/J assignments (E-value above 1e-6), missing CDR3, stop codons, out-of-frame junctions, or ambiguous translated residues were removed. V3J clonotypes were defined as sequences sharing an identical inferred V gene, J gene, and CDR3 amino acid sequence. The percentage overlap between two repertoires was calculated by dividing the number of shared unique clonotypes by the size of the smaller repertoire. Richness of each repertoire was evaluated using RTK rarefaction, the Chao1 estimator, and Recon v2.1 estimates of unobserved clonotypes. For all TCRbeta clonotypes obtained by the gDNA method from a handful of donors, generation probabilities were computed with OLGA. TCRdb limited this immuneACCESS table to in-frame rearrangements with V and J called. A share of clones is missing; checked studies link under half to unresolved V genes, and the rest is unexplained. V, J and clone size were drawn from that table, and D and trimming were deduced from the DNA. In this sample the table shows a few hundred thousand clones, over 50% of which occur a single time. Around 10% of the sample lies in the top ten.

This clonotype was obtained from a man aged 25 to 40 in good health. Sequenced sample: memory CD4+ T cells sorted from blood. The sample's cell subset or site label, in plain terms: CD45RA-negative fraction. The chain joins TRBV19 to TRBJ2-3; matching of 5 bases hints at TRBD1 as the D gene. The sequenced DNA is TGTGCCAGTAGATGGGGCAGCACAGATACGCAGTATTTT. This sequence encodes CASRWGSTDTQYF.